Each of the 15 T cell receptor beta chains below was sequenced from the same sample in a study of shared T cell receptors in the human thymus. The method was immunoSEQ multiplex PCR; TCRdb's version includes in-frame clones alone and lacks a portion of them. Among hundreds of thousands of clones, approximately 83% were seen once, and the ten largest hold more than 0.008%. These data also formed part of another study, on human thymus T cells.

Sequences were obtained from thymocytes. These receptors were collected from a girl under three years old with a congenital heart defect.

CDR3 coding DNA: TGTGCCAGCAGCTTGGGGGCCAACGAGACAGGGAACACTGAAGCTTTCTTT. It specifies CASSLGANETGNTEAFF. The rearrangement uses TRBV7-6 and TRBJ1-1; tentatively, D is TRBD1 (6 bases). Trimming took off 3 bases at V and 1 base at J, with 18 bases between the two ends. The CDR3 has 17 residues. Germline V gene sequence: CDR1 SGHVS, CDR2 FNYEAQ.

V and J are TRBV27 and TRBJ2-7, with D unresolved. With 4 bases removed from V and 2 bases from J, the gap between germline ends came to 12 bases. This CDR3 has 14 amino acids. Germline values: CDR1 MNHEY, CDR2 SMNVEV (reference sequence). The DNA for the CDR3 is TGTGCCAGCAGTTACTCTGCGGCCCCCTACGAGCAGTACTTC. It codes for CASSYSAAPYEQYF.

The chain recombines TRBV29-1 with TRBJ1-1; no clear D gene. Trimming pared 7 bases from V and 0 bases from J, leaving 12 bases between. The CDR3 length is 13 residues. Germline V CDR1 and CDR2: SQVTM, ANQGSEA. The DNA of the CDR3 is TGCAGCGCGGAGCGAGAGATGAACACTGAAGCTTTCTTT. The encoded protein is CSAEREMNTEAFF.

The chain recombines TRBV5-1 with TRBJ2-3, with D possibly matching TRBD1 (5 bases). Germline V gives CDR1 SGHRS, CDR2 YFSETQ. The CDR3 sequence is 14 residues long. Trimming took off 5 bases at V and 0 bases at J, with 10 bases between the two ends. The CDR3 sequence is CASSRAGSTDTQYF. Here the CDR3 DNA reads TGCGCCAGCAGTCGGGCAGGGAGCACAGATACGCAGTATTTT.

The CDR3 is CASSWDRGRPGNTIYF. CDR3 sequence (DNA): TGTGCCAGCAGCTGGGACAGGGGGCGCCCTGGAAACACCATATATTTT. The chain uses TRBV5-8 and TRBJ1-3; 12 bases are shared with TRBD1. This CDR3 spans 16 amino acids. Germline CDR1 SGHTS, CDR2 YDEGEE. V shed 3 bases and J 2 bases; nucleotides not matched to a gene: 3.

The chain joins TRBV27 to TRBJ2-5; a weak D match, TRBD2 (6 bases). This CDR3 is built from 18 residues. The V end lost 0 bases, the J end lost 2 bases, and 19 bases lay between the germline ends. Germline lookup yields CDR1 MNHEY and CDR2 SMNVEV (reference sequence). This chain's CDR3 is CASSLSAPKAGTQETQYF. The CDR3 nucleotides are TGTGCCAGCAGTTTATCGGCCCCGAAAGCGGGCACACAAGAGACCCAGTACTTC.

The chain links TRBV5-8 to TRBJ2-7; 7 nucleotides line up with TRBD1. This CDR3 is 13 amino acids long. Germline V CDR1 and CDR2: SGHTS, YDEGEE. Trimming cost V 2 bases and J 6 bases; bases outside gene matches: 5. CDR3 in DNA: TGTGCCAGCAGCTTCGGGGACAGTCCCGAGCAGTACTTC. Its protein is CASSFGDSPEQYF.

The chain employs TRBV9 and TRBJ1-2, with TRBD1 matching over 7 bases. The CDR3 sequence is 15 residues long. Germline CDR1 reads SGDLS; CDR2 reads YYNGEE. The V segment lost 0 bases and the J segment 3 bases; nucleotides outside the gene matches: 5. CDR3 sequence (DNA): TGTGCCAGCAGCGTAGCTAACAGGGGTGACTATGGCTACACCTTC. It codes for CASSVANRGDYGYTF.

Only one count was recorded for this clone. This chain links TRBV7-9 with TRBJ1-2; TRBD1 agrees at 12 bases. This CDR3 has 17 residues. Germline CDR1 SEHNR, CDR2 FQNEAQ (reference sequence). With V trimmed by 3 bases and J by 1 base, 6 bases remained unmatched. Here the CDR3 reads CASSLGTGGQDNYGYTF. The CDR3 nucleotides read TGTGCCAGCAGCTTGGGGACAGGGGGCCAGGATAACTATGGCTACACCTTC.

This chain uses TRBV7-9 with TRBJ1-5; D possibly corresponds to TRBD1 (5 bases). Germline loops: CDR1 SEHNR, CDR2 FQNEAQ (reference sequence). The CDR3 covers 17 residues. V was pared by 5 bases and J by 0 bases, with 17 bases between. The DNA for the CDR3 is TGTGCCAGCAGCCACGGGGGAGGGGCCTATAGCAATCAGCCCCAGCATTTT. Protein: CASSHGGGAYSNQPQHF.

This chain links TRBV5-5 with TRBJ1-2, with a weak D call TRBD1 (6 bases). This CDR3 is built from 15 residues. Trimming took 4 bases from V and 4 from J, leaving 17 bases between them. Germline-derived CDR1 and CDR2 are SGHKS and YYEKEE (reference sequence). As DNA, the CDR3 is TGTGCCAGCAGCCGTGGGAGGGGGAGAGGCTATGGCTACACCTTC. Its protein product is CASSRGRGRGYGYTF.

The chain combines TRBV5-6 with TRBJ1-4, with D unclear. Germline V CDR1 and CDR2: SGHDT, YYEEEE. V lost 0 bases and J 8 bases, leaving 8 bases between the germline ends. CDR3 length equals 13 residues. CDR3 nucleotides: TGTGCCAGCAGCTTGGTTGGCGGCGAAAAACTGTTTTTT. Translation: CASSLVGGEKLFF.

The chain carries TRBV14 and TRBJ1-1; D gene ambiguous. V was clipped by 5 bases and J by 10 bases, with 26 bases between them. The germline V gene has CDR1 SGHDN and CDR2 FVKESK. This CDR3 has 16 amino acids. Written as DNA, the CDR3 is TGTGCCAGCAGCTCAAGTGGCGCGGTGGGTGCTAACGGAGCTTTCTTT. It yields the protein CASSSSGAVGANGAFF.

The gene calls are TRBV4-1 and TRBJ1-2, with D perhaps matching TRBD1 (6 bases). This CDR3 has 13 amino acids. The germline V gene has CDR1 MGHRA and CDR2 YSYEKL. V shed 6 bases and J shed 5 bases, with 13 bases lying between them. CDR3: CASRSGEGYGYTF. The DNA of the CDR3 is TGCGCCAGCAGATCAGGGGAGGGGTATGGCTACACCTTC.

This rearrangement joins TRBV12-5 to TRBJ1-6; a weak D match, TRBD1 (6 bases). The CDR3 is made up of 14 amino acids. Germline loops: CDR1 LGHNT, CDR2 FRNRAP. Trimming left V 6 bases short and J 8 bases short, with 14 bases between. CDR3 region: CASGKGDRDSPLHF. Here the CDR3 DNA reads TGTGCTAGTGGCAAGGGGGATCGGGATTCACCCCTCCACTTT.